The clone carrying this TCR beta chain was observed at least ten times. Its cognate antigen is unknown. No cell fractionation was done, so the repertoire covers all unsorted peripheral blood T cells. Alpha and beta constant-region primers primed reverse transcription of 500 to 550 ng RNA. Each of the alpha and beta chains got its own library through chain-specific third strand synthesis with indices. Each cDNA molecule was barcoded, and a single primer pair amplified each chain. The cDNA received a 5' RACE adapter containing a random hexamer plus an SP2 sequencing primer site. TCRdb passed the 5' RACE reads through MiXCR, listing each CDR3 protein once. This sample yields about 11,000 distinct CDR3 sequences, of which 4.5% to 5.5% are seen a single time; 3% to 4.5% belongs to the top ten. These data belong to a study of HIV-infected patients and healthy controls. Broader study findings: HIV-associated CDR3 frequencies dropped significantly during therapy; CMV-associated ones, mostly rising, changed nonsignificantly. Slight age and sex differences between study cohorts did not explain the diversity differences.

This CDR3 is 11 amino acids long. Germline V gene data show CDR1 as DFQATT and CDR2 as SNEGSKA (reference sequence). Trimming removed 3 bases from V and 4 bases from J, with 6 bases in between. This TCR was recovered from an adult in good health. Sample: blood. The chain employs TRBV20-1 and TRBJ1-2; unclear D gene. Here the CDR3 DNA reads TGCAGTGCTAGTAAGGGCTATGGCTACACCTTC. This translates into CSASKGYGYTF.